The sequence of this TCR beta chain was determined in a study of cytomegalovirus exposure and HLA in healthy donors. Study at large: Unique TCRs from HLA-typed donors, 85 million to 100 million of them, were held in an early data release. Study outcomes and limitations: The study listed roughly 160 cytomegalovirus-associated TCR beta chains. 16,951 TCR beta sequences were associated with HLA alleles at 0.05 false discovery rate in a later analysis.

Primers for the PCR totalled 60 Vbeta and 13 Jbeta. Original processing methods: Approximately 11 million of some 80 million unique TCR beta chains were shared, per a later count. Produced via immunoSEQ multiplex PCR; TCRdb's table is partial and in-frame only. That table supplies the V and J calls and clone size; D and trimming were determined from the DNA. The table records approximately 61,000 clones, roughly 74% of them present only once. About this clone: Its antigen is not identified.

V dropped 4 bases and J dropped 8 bases, with 14 bases sitting between them. CDR1 is MDHEN, CDR2 SYDVKM, per germline. The CDR3 sequence is 14 residues long. Sample: PBMCs. This chain links TRBV28 with TRBJ1-4; perhaps TRBD1 as D (6 bases). The TCR comes from a man younger than 30 in good health and CMV-seropositive. The CDR3 protein is CASSSRGGREKLFF. In DNA form, the CDR3 reads TGTGCCAGCAGTTCCCGGGGGGGCCGGGAAAAACTGTTTTTT.